This TCR beta chain was captured by sequencing in a study of blood T cell repertoires in COVID-19 (dated by TCRdb to between 2020 and 2021). Turning to the overall study: Samples from collaborators originated in the United States, Italy and Spain and spanned both the acute and convalescent phases of COVID-19. The prospective study material was composed of cDNA or gDNA derived from T cells, B-cell-depleted T cells, or PBMCs. The dataset comprised deeply sampled blood TCRbeta repertoires from subjects exposed to, actively infected with, or recovered from COVID-19. The repertoires were released in a freely available public database intended as a resource for research on the immune response to SARS-CoV-2. Samples were obtained from the ongoing ImmuneRACE study (first 160 participants) and from approximately 1,200 subjects provided by 6 global collaborators. The sample metadata nearly always contained a de-identified subject ID, COVID-19 status, age in years and sex. HLA class I and class II types, where available, came from metadata supplied by the sample provider rather than from assay-based typing. Study-level results and caveats: Clinical and demographic metadata were provided uncurated, with the amount varying by source and participant.

TCRbeta CDR3 regions were amplified from genomic DNA using the immunoSEQ Assay, a bias-controlled multiplex PCR. The authors' analysis ran thus. Within the assay, amplification of reference gene primers was used to estimate how many nucleated cells each sample contained. To quantify the absolute abundance of each unique TCRbeta CDR3 rearrangement, sequence reads were collapsed and filtered. Productive Simpson clonality was computed per sample as the square root of Simpson's diversity index over productive rearrangements. Held by TCRdb, this immuneACCESS table contains in-frame sequences only and omits some clones. Under half of the omission traces to an unresolved V gene where checked; the cause of the rest is unknown. D and trimming were read from the DNA, whereas the V and J calls and clone size are those reported in that table. This sample comprises 400,000 to 500,000 clones, about 88% of them detected only once. Approximately 1.5% of the sample rests with the top ten.

In the prospective study, participants were about 18 to 95 years old, resided in under 30 geographic areas of the United States, and were enrolled through a virtual design. In the prospective study, cohorts were assigned on the basis of participant-reported clinical history obtained from a screening survey and a study questionnaire. Exposed participants had been in contact, within 2 weeks of entering the study, with a person who had a PCR-confirmed or clinician-diagnosed case of COVID-19. In the prospective study, mobile phlebotomists collected whole blood, serum and a nasopharyngeal or oropharyngeal swab from each participant. Prospective study participants could optionally give additional blood draws and questionnaires over an approximately 2-month period. Prospective study blood samples were shipped either frozen or at room temperature before DNA extraction. This clone was detected once. Its recognized antigen is unknown. No base-level quality is on record; no much larger clone is a single base apart.

This clonotype was obtained from a woman between 18 and 29 years old who had been exposed to COVID-19. The sample comprised PBMCs or T cells enriched from blood (not recorded which).

The CDR3 region has the sequence CASSPVPGTGNTEAFF. The nucleotide sequence reads TGTGCCAGCAGTCCCGTGCCCGGGACAGGGAACACTGAAGCTTTCTTT. Here the chain combines TRBV28 and TRBJ1-1, with TRBD1 matching 8 junction bases. V is trimmed back by 5 bases and J by 1 base, and the junction contains 9 bases that no gene match accounts for. Measured from the cysteine to the phenylalanine, the CDR3 is 16 residues long. The read is trimmed to its CDR3 DNA, 48 bases read in frame from base 1. Taken from the germline V gene, the CDR1 and CDR2 loops are MDHEN and SYDVKM.